This TCR beta chain comes out of a study of cytomegalovirus exposure and HLA in healthy donors. Study-level points and caveats: The number of N-insertions in an Asian-associated ancestry cluster was reportedly below the roughly 620-donor mean in a later analysis. The authors considered a cluster of highly shared sequence variants likely to be a sequencing artifact. Whilst most TCR sequences proved rare, a subset of public TCRs occurred across many donors.

In regard to this clone: Its antigen is not identified.

The primer mix had 60 Vbeta and 13 Jbeta primers. Clones were read by immunoSEQ multiplex PCR, and TCRdb kept only the in-frame ones, dropping some. Of 120,000 or so clones in the sample, 60% to 85% are singletons; the top ten hold roughly 3.6%. Deletions cut 6 bases from V and 0 bases from J, with 9 bases between. This CDR3 has 15 amino acids. Germline V gene sequence: CDR1 MNHEY, CDR2 SMNVEV (reference sequence). Sequencing was performed on PBMCs. This receptor was identified in a man aged 25-45 years in good health and CMV-seronegative. The V gene is TRBV27, the J gene TRBJ2-6, with D tentatively TRBD1 (5 bases). The CDR3 bases are TGTGCCAGCAGATCGCAGGGCTCTGGGGCCAACGTCCTGACTTTC. Protein: CASRSQGSGANVLTF.